The source of this T cell receptor (beta chain) is a study of blood T cell repertoires in COVID-19. The wider study: Collection of acute and convalescent COVID-19 samples took place in the United States, Italy and Spain. PBMCs, B-cell-depleted T cells, or T cells were the source of the cDNA or gDNA that made up the material.

Authors' analysis steps: Reference gene primers were amplified, and this amplification served to estimate nucleated cell counts. Using immunoSEQ multiplex PCR, the repertoire was profiled, and TCRdb retains in-frame clones only, with some absent. D and trimming come from the DNA, and the V and J calls and clone size come from that table. The sample includes 200,000 to 250,000 clones, just under 85% seen only once; the top ten take under 2%. V was clipped by 1 base and J by 7 bases; unmatched bases: 8. The CDR3 has 15 amino acids. The germline V gene encodes CDR1 LGHNA and CDR2 YNFKEQ. V is TRBV4-2 and J is TRBJ1-2, with 8 bases identical to TRBD1. This clonotype was obtained from a woman older than 75 with acute or convalescent COVID-19. The specimen sequenced was peripheral blood. The CDR3, as DNA: TGTGCCAGCAGCCAAGTTGGACAGGGAATAGTTGGCTACACCTTC. Translating it yields CASSQVGQGIVGYTF.